This is a list of T cell receptor beta chains from one sample in a study of graft-versus-host responses after intestinal transplantation. Only in-frame clones appear in the TCRdb table, and some are missing; sequencing was by immunoSEQ multiplex PCR. The repertoire includes about 14,000 clones, around 94% of them detected once, and around 0.71% sits in the top ten. The sample was PBMCs, taken 9 days after transplant. These receptors were taken from a human patient who received an intestinal transplant, so some T cells may come from the graft donor. CDR3s include the opening cysteine and the closing phenylalanine or tryptophan. The D gene is left open where the match is weak. Clone size, where shown, is once, few, many, or a class for clones that have expanded.

abundance: NA; d_gene: NA; v_gene: TRBV19; j_gene: TRBJ2-2; CDR3nt: TGTGCCAGTAGTAAGATAAGGATGTGGGTGAACACCGGGGAGCTGTTTTTT; CDR3aa: CASSKIRMWVNTGELFF
abundance: NA; d_gene: NA; v_gene: TRBV9; j_gene: TRBJ2-7; CDR3nt: TGTGCCAGCAGCGTAGGATGGGGGTCCTACGAGCAGTACTTC; CDR3aa: CASSVGWGSYEQYF
abundance: NA; d_gene: NA; v_gene: TRBV28; j_gene: TRBJ1-2; CDR3nt: TGTGCCAGCAGTTTACTCCAAGCAAACTATGGCTACACCTTC; CDR3aa: CASSLLQANYGYTF
abundance: NA; d_gene: NA; v_gene: TRBV29-1; j_gene: TRBJ1-1; CDR3nt: TGCAGCGTTGAAGAGGGACGGAGGACTGAAGCTTTCTTT; CDR3aa: CSVEEGRRTEAFF
abundance: NA; d_gene: NA; v_gene: TRBV10-1; j_gene: TRBJ2-1; CDR3nt: TGCGCCAGCAGTGAGGCGCTGGGCTACAATGAGCAGTTCTTC; CDR3aa: CASSEALGYNEQFF
abundance: few; d_gene: NA; v_gene: TRBV5-1; j_gene: TRBJ1-3; CDR3nt: TGCGCCAGCAGCTTGGAAGGGGGAGCAAACACCATATATTTT; CDR3aa: CASSLEGGANTIYF
abundance: once; d_gene: NA; v_gene: TRBV27; j_gene: TRBJ2-1; CDR3nt: TGTGCCAGCAGCCTGGTTGGTTCGTACAATGAGCAGTTCTTC; CDR3aa: CASSLVGSYNEQFF
abundance: NA; d_gene: TRBD2; v_gene: TRBV2; j_gene: TRBJ2-2; CDR3nt: TGTGCCTACTTTAGCGGCGGGAGGACCGGCACCGGGGAGCTGTTTTTT; CDR3aa: CAYFSGGRTGTGELFF
abundance: NA; d_gene: NA; v_gene: TRBV11-2; j_gene: TRBJ2-7; CDR3nt: TGTGCCAGCAGCTTAGGAGTTCGTTACGAGCAGTACTTC; CDR3aa: CASSLGVRYEQYF
abundance: NA; d_gene: TRBD2; v_gene: TRBV9; j_gene: TRBJ2-2; CDR3nt: TGTGCCAGCAGCGGAGGGACTAGCGGGAAGGTGGAGCTGTTTTTT; CDR3aa: CASSGGTSGKVELFF
abundance: NA; d_gene: TRBD1; v_gene: TRBV28; j_gene: TRBJ2-7; CDR3nt: TGTGCCAGCAGTCCCAACCGGGACAGGGGTTACGAGCAGTACTTC; CDR3aa: CASSPNRDRGYEQYF
abundance: NA; d_gene: NA; v_gene: TRBV5-1; j_gene: TRBJ2-1; CDR3nt: TGCGCCAGCAGCCACAGCTACAATGAGCAGTTCTTC; CDR3aa: CASSHSYNEQFF
abundance: NA; d_gene: NA; v_gene: TRBV28; j_gene: TRBJ1-1; CDR3nt: TGTGCCAGCAGTGGCAGGATCAGGGGATCCTTT; CDR3aa: CASSGRIRGSF
abundance: once; d_gene: NA; v_gene: TRBV6-1; j_gene: TRBJ1-5; CDR3nt: TGTGCCAGCAGTGAAAGGGCGGGTAGCAATCAGCCCCAGCATTTT; CDR3aa: CASSERAGSNQPQHF
abundance: few; d_gene: NA; v_gene: TRBV19; j_gene: TRBJ1-1; CDR3nt: TGTGCCAGTAACATTGGAAACACTGAAGCTTTCTTT; CDR3aa: CASNIGNTEAFF
abundance: NA; d_gene: NA; v_gene: TRBV6-1; j_gene: TRBJ2-3; CDR3nt: TGTGCCAGCAGTGCCCTCCCCTCGGGGACAGATACGCAGTATTTT; CDR3aa: CASSALPSGTDTQYF
abundance: NA; d_gene: NA; v_gene: TRBV27; j_gene: TRBJ2-6; CDR3nt: TGTGCCAGCAGTCCCGAATCGGGACCTGCGGCGGCCAACGTCCTGACTTTC; CDR3aa: CASSPESGPAAANVLTF
abundance: NA; d_gene: TRBD2; v_gene: TRBV9; j_gene: TRBJ2-1; CDR3nt: TGTGCCAGCAGCGTAGGCCTAGCGGAGTCCAATGAGCAGTTCTTC; CDR3aa: CASSVGLAESNEQFF
abundance: NA; d_gene: NA; v_gene: TRBV7-9; j_gene: TRBJ1-3; CDR3nt: TGTGCCAGCAGCTTAGGGGCGAGGTACACCATATATTTT; CDR3aa: CASSLGARYTIYF
abundance: NA; d_gene: TRBD2; v_gene: TRBV7-3; j_gene: TRBJ2-1; CDR3nt: TGTGCCAGCAGCTTAGGCGGGGGATTCTACAATGAGCAGTTCTTC; CDR3aa: CASSLGGGFYNEQFF
abundance: NA; d_gene: NA; v_gene: TRBV9; j_gene: TRBJ2-2; CDR3nt: TGTGCCAGCAGCGACCCACAGGGGGGGACCGGGGAGCTGTTTTTT; CDR3aa: CASSDPQGGTGELFF
abundance: NA; d_gene: NA; v_gene: TRBV15; j_gene: TRBJ1-3; CDR3nt: TGTGCCACCAGCAGAGAGTACTTTAGTGGAAACACCATATATTTT; CDR3aa: CATSREYFSGNTIYF
abundance: NA; d_gene: NA; v_gene: TRBV7-3; j_gene: TRBJ2-3; CDR3nt: TGTGCCAGCAGCTTAAGCGGGTCAATCGGAGATACGCAGTATTTT; CDR3aa: CASSLSGSIGDTQYF
abundance: NA; d_gene: NA; v_gene: TRBV19; j_gene: TRBJ1-2; CDR3nt: TGTGCCAGTAGTCAGGACACCTATGGCTACACCTTC; CDR3aa: CASSQDTYGYTF
abundance: NA; d_gene: TRBD2; v_gene: TRBV11-2; j_gene: TRBJ2-7; CDR3nt: TGTGCCAGCAGCTCGACTAGCGGCATCTACGAGCAGTACTTC; CDR3aa: CASSSTSGIYEQYF
abundance: NA; d_gene: TRBD2; v_gene: TRBV7-3; j_gene: TRBJ2-1; CDR3nt: TGTGCCAGCAGCTTAATTGGCGGGAGCTCCTACAATGAGCAGTTCTTC; CDR3aa: CASSLIGGSSYNEQFF
abundance: NA; d_gene: TRBD2; v_gene: TRBV19; j_gene: TRBJ2-3; CDR3nt: TGTGCCAGTAGTACTAGCGGGAGAATTAGCACAGATACGCAGTATTTT; CDR3aa: CASSTSGRISTDTQYF
abundance: once; d_gene: NA; v_gene: TRBV7-9; j_gene: TRBJ2-7; CDR3nt: TGTGCCAGCGGCCTGGGCAGGCCCTATCCCGCCTACGAGCAGTACTTC; CDR3aa: CASGLGRPYPAYEQYF
abundance: NA; d_gene: NA; v_gene: TRBV27; j_gene: TRBJ1-1; CDR3nt: TGTGCCAGCGGCGATACAGGGTGGAGCACTGAAGCTTTCTTT; CDR3aa: CASGDTGWSTEAFF
abundance: NA; d_gene: NA; v_gene: TRBV5-4; j_gene: TRBJ2-1; CDR3nt: TGTGCCAGCAGCTCCTCCCTCAGAGAGCAGTTCTTC; CDR3aa: CASSSSLREQFF
abundance: NA; d_gene: NA; v_gene: TRBV5-1; j_gene: TRBJ1-1; CDR3nt: TGCGCCAGCAGCTTCAGGGTTCCCCGTCCGCTTCCGAACACTGAAGCTTTCTTT; CDR3aa: CASSFRVPRPLPNTEAFF
abundance: NA; d_gene: NA; v_gene: TRBV21-1; j_gene: TRBJ2-3; CDR3nt: TGTGCCAGCAGCAAAGATCAGCGTCTACGGCTAGCGGGAGACACAGATACGCAGTATTTT; CDR3aa: CASSKDQRLRLAGDTDTQYF
abundance: NA; d_gene: NA; v_gene: TRBV19; j_gene: TRBJ1-4; CDR3nt: TGTGCCAGTACCCCGCCGGATAATGAAAAACTGTTTTTT; CDR3aa: CASTPPDNEKLFF
abundance: NA; d_gene: NA; v_gene: TRBV19; j_gene: TRBJ2-1; CDR3nt: TGTGCCAGTAGCCCGGGACTCCCGAATAATGAGCAGTTCTTC; CDR3aa: CASSPGLPNNEQFF
abundance: NA; d_gene: NA; v_gene: TRBV11-3; j_gene: TRBJ1-4; CDR3nt: TGTGCCAGCAGCTTATTGGGGCGAGGCCACCCTGAAAAACTGTTTTTT; CDR3aa: CASSLLGRGHPEKLFF
abundance: NA; d_gene: NA; v_gene: TRBV7-8; j_gene: TRBJ1-5; CDR3nt: TGTGCCAGCAGCGAAATGACAGGAGCTAATCAGCCCCAGCATTTT; CDR3aa: CASSEMTGANQPQHF
abundance: NA; d_gene: TRBD2; v_gene: TRBV5-4; j_gene: TRBJ2-3; CDR3nt: TGTGCCAGCAGCTTGGCTTTAGCGGGAGCGGATACGCAGTATTTT; CDR3aa: CASSLALAGADTQYF
abundance: NA; d_gene: NA; v_gene: TRBV13; j_gene: TRBJ2-2; CDR3nt: TGTGCCAGCAGCGGACAGAGGACCACCGGGGAGCTGTTTTTT; CDR3aa: CASSGQRTTGELFF
abundance: NA; d_gene: TRBD2; v_gene: TRBV7-3; j_gene: TRBJ2-1; CDR3nt: TGTGCCAGCAGCTTAGAGGGACTAGCGGGATACAATGAGCAGTTCTTC; CDR3aa: CASSLEGLAGYNEQFF
abundance: NA; d_gene: NA; v_gene: TRBV7-9; j_gene: TRBJ1-1; CDR3nt: TGTGCCAGCAAGGAAGGTGGTAACACTGAAGCTTTCTTT; CDR3aa: CASKEGGNTEAFF